The 19 T cell receptor beta chains below come from one sample, sequenced in a study of identical twins (dated by TCRdb to 2016 to 2018). Library generation was performed with 5' RACE. For sequencing, an Illumina HiSeq 2000 was employed. Using fastp trimming at Q25 and MiXCR clonotype assembly, TCRdb reanalyzed the public sequencing data and kept in-frame beta chains. A single entry per CDR3 protein holds the most common genes and DNA from its merged rows. This sample comprises roughly 190,000 distinct CDR3 sequences, more than 15% of them detected only once. The top ten clones comprise roughly two fifths of the sample. This sample was shared with a second study, whose subject was T cells expressing NK-cell markers.

The sample consisted of CD8+ T cells sorted from blood. The receptor source for this set is a woman younger than 30 in good health.

The rearrangement joins TRBV29-1 to TRBJ2-1, with TRBD2 identical over 8 bases. This CDR3 region has 12 residues. V lost 3 bases to trimming and J lost 9 bases; unmatched junction nucleotides: 4. Germline CDR1 and CDR2: SQVTM and ANQGSEA. The CDR3 spells CSVEFGTSEQFF. Here the CDR3 DNA reads TGCAGCGTTGAGTTCGGGACTAGTGAGCAGTTCTTC.

This clonotype was found a few times. The chain combines TRBV12-3 or TRBV12-4 with TRBJ1-1; TRBD1 is a possible D gene (5 bases). The CDR3 extends over 14 amino acids. V was pared by 5 bases and J by 4 bases, with 14 bases between. CDR3 protein: CASSTGRPGTEAFF. DNA of the CDR3: TGTGCCAGCAGTACAGGACGACCGGGCACTGAAGCTTTCTTT.

This clonotype has just a few counts. V usage is TRBV12-3 or TRBV12-4 and J usage is TRBJ1-2, with a possible D match to TRBD1 (5 bases). This CDR3 region has 13 residues. Between the trimmed V and J ends, which lost 3 bases and 3 bases, there was a span of 8 bases. CDR3 protein: CASSFGGHYGYTF. The CDR3 coding sequence is TGTGCCAGCAGTTTCGGGGGACACTATGGCTACACCTTC.

The chain recombines TRBV27 with TRBJ2-1; D may be TRBD2 (6 bases). Trimming shortened V by 5 bases and J by 5 bases, and 13 bases separated the two germline ends. The CDR3 is 14 residues long. The germline V gene has CDR1 MNHEY and CDR2 SMNVEV (reference sequence). The CDR3 coding sequence is TGTGCCAGCAGTCGAGGAGGGGTTGACAATGAGCAGTTCTTC. Translating it yields CASSRGGVDNEQFF.

This clonotype was observed many times. The chain recombines TRBV29-1 with TRBJ2-7; TRBD1 or TRBD2 may be the D gene (5 bases each). V was clipped by 7 bases and J by 6 bases, with 19 bases between them. The CDR3 is 13 amino acids. CDR1 is SQVTM, CDR2 ANQGSEA, per germline. CDR3 DNA: TGCAGCGGGAGTATCGTAGGGGCGGGCGAGCAGTACTTC. Encoded protein: CSGSIVGAGEQYF.

This clonotype has a count of ten or more. This chain uses TRBV3-1 with TRBJ2-3, with D uncertain. The CDR3 is 13 residues long. Germline CDR1 reads LGHDT; CDR2 reads YNNKEL (reference sequence). V was shortened by 0 bases and J by 6 bases, with 7 bases between the two germline ends. CDR3 protein: CASSQDPHDTQYF. The CDR3, as DNA: TGTGCCAGCAGCCAAGATCCCCATGATACGCAGTATTTT.

In its sample, this clonotype was seen a few times. This sequence joins TRBV5-1 and TRBJ2-2, with 10 bases identical to TRBD2. CDR1 is SGHRS and CDR2 is YFSETQ in the germline V gene. The CDR3 contains 16 residues. The trim removed 0 bases at V and 6 bases at J, leaving 5 bases unmatched. The DNA for the CDR3 is TGCGCCAGCAGCTTGGACCTAGCGGGAGTGGCCGGGGAGCTGTTTTTT. Residues: CASSLDLAGVAGELFF.

This clonotype occurred a few times. The chain carries TRBV2 and TRBJ2-2, with D hard to call. Germline values: CDR1 SNHLY, CDR2 FYNNEI. The V and J ends lost 3 bases and 1 base respectively, with 6 bases between them. The CDR3 consists of 14 residues. The CDR3 coding sequence is TGTGCCAGCAGTGAGGATGGGAACACCGGGGAGCTGTTTTTT. Translation gives CASSEDGNTGELFF.

The rearrangement joins TRBV21-1 to TRBJ1-5; the D call TRBD1 from the table was never checked on the DNA. TRBV21-1 is tagged as a pseudogene. The CDR3 consists of 16 residues. CDR3 coding DNA: TGTGCCAGCAGCAAAAATCCAGGGGGAAAGAATCAGCCCCAGCATTTT. It codes for CASSKNPGGKNQPQHF.

This clonotype was counted between two and nine times. The chain combines TRBV6-2 or TRBV6-3 with TRBJ2-3; 11 positions match TRBD2. The CDR3 contains 23 residues. Germline values: CDR1 MNHEY, CDR2 SVGEGT. The J segment lost 0 bases and the V segment lost 4 bases, leaving 24 bases of the junction unmatched. The CDR3 region is CASSSGTSGYQTPQGTSTDTQYF. The CDR3 DNA reads as TGTGCCAGCAGTTCCGGGACTAGCGGATACCAAACCCCACAAGGTACTAGCACAGATACGCAGTATTTT.

This chain connects TRBV11-2 to TRBJ1-3; possibly TRBD1 for D (5 bases). Germline V gene lookup returns CDR1 SGHAT and CDR2 FQNNGV. The V gene lost 3 bases and the J gene lost 11 bases, with 17 bases spanning the gap. The CDR3 loop spans 14 amino acids. CDR3 sequence reads: CASSLRGTGPSIYF. DNA for the CDR3: TGTGCCAGCAGCTTGCGAGGGACTGGCCCCTCCATATATTTT.

This chain uses TRBV30 with TRBJ1-3, with 7 bases fitting TRBD1. The V gene end was trimmed by 3 bases and the J gene end by 0 bases; junction bases not matched to a gene: 8. The germline V gene has CDR1 GTSNPN and CDR2 SVGIG (reference sequence). This CDR3 is built from 16 residues. The CDR3 DNA reads as TGTGCCTGGAGCGAGACAGGGACTCACTCTGGAAACACCATATATTTT. Translation: CAWSETGTHSGNTIYF.

This clonotype was seen more than once but under ten times. V is TRBV12-3 or TRBV12-4 and J is TRBJ1-2, with D perhaps TRBD1 (5 bases). The CDR3 is 15 residues long. The V and J ends lost 6 bases and 1 base respectively, with 15 bases between them. CDR3 sequence (DNA): TGTGCCAGCAGCCCGACAGCGACGATTAACTATGGCTACACCTTC. This translates into CASSPTATINYGYTF.

This clonotype was seen a few times. The chain uses TRBV4-3 and TRBJ2-3, with 8 bases aligning to TRBD1. The CDR3 length is 15 residues. J was trimmed by 3 bases and V by 1 base; bases with no gene match: 3. Germline assignment: CDR1 LGHNA and CDR2 YSLEER. CDR3 region: CASSQAWTGTDTQYF. The CDR3 coding sequence is TGCGCCAGCAGCCAAGCCTGGACAGGGACAGATACGCAGTATTTT.

The rearrangement uses TRBV12-3 or TRBV12-4 and TRBJ1-4, with 10 bases aligning to TRBD1. With 4 bases clipped from V and 7 bases from J, the junction kept 6 bases outside the gene matches. There are 15 residues in the CDR3. The CDR3 reads CASSSYRDRGEKLFF. In DNA form, the CDR3 reads TGTGCCAGCAGTTCGTACCGGGACAGGGGTGAAAAACTGTTTTTT.

The sample holds many counts of this clonotype. The chain combines TRBV5-6 with TRBJ2-7; no definite D call. Trimming cost V 4 bases and J 2 bases, with 7 bases left between them. The CDR3 is 12 residues long. The germline CDR1 and CDR2 sequences are SGHDT and YYEEEE. The CDR3 region is CASSLDTYEQYF. As DNA, the CDR3 is TGTGCCAGCAGCCTAGACACCTACGAGCAGTACTTC.

This clonotype was counted a few times. The J gene is TRBJ2-1, the V gene TRBV5-5; 10 bases align to TRBD2. Germline lookup yields CDR1 SGHKS and CDR2 YYEKEE (reference sequence). The CDR3 runs 13 residues. V dropped 1 base and J dropped 9; count of bases not matched to a gene: 1. CDR3 amino acids: CASSLWTSGEQFF. DNA of the CDR3: TGTGCCAGCAGCTTGTGGACTAGCGGTGAGCAGTTCTTC.

In its sample, this clonotype was seen a few times. This chain connects TRBV7-9 to TRBJ2-7; a possible D gene is TRBD2 (5 bases). Germline CDR1 SEHNR, CDR2 FQNEAQ (reference sequence). The V and J ends lost 0 bases and 3 bases respectively, with 6 bases between them. CDR3 length: 13 amino acids. The CDR3 loop reads CASSLAEGYEQYF. The CDR3 bases are TGTGCCAGCAGCTTAGCCGAGGGCTACGAGCAGTACTTC.

This clonotype was counted only a few times. This chain connects TRBV9 to TRBJ2-7; tentatively, D is TRBD2 (6 bases). Germline V CDR1 and CDR2: SGDLS, YYNGEE. V dropped 3 bases and J dropped 0 bases, with 10 bases sitting between them. This CDR3 has 14 residues. This CDR3 reads CASSGKLASYEQYF. In DNA, the CDR3 is TGTGCCAGCAGCGGGAAACTAGCCTCCTACGAGCAGTACTTC.